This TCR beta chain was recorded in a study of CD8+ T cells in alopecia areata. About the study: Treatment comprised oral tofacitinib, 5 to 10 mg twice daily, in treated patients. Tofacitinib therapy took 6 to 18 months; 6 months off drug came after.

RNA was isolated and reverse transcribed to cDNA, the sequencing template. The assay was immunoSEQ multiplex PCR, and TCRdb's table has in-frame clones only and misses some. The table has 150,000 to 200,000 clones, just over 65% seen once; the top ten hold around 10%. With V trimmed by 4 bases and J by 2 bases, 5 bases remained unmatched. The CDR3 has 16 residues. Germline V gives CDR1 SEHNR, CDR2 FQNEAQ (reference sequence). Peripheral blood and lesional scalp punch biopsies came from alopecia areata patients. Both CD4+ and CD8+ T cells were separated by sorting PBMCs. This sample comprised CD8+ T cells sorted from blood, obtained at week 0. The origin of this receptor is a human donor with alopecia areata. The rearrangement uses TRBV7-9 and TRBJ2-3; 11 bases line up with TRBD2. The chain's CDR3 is CASSSLLAGDTDTQYF. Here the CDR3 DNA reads TGTGCCAGCAGCTCCCTACTAGCGGGGGACACAGATACGCAGTATTTT.